These 7 T cell receptor beta chains were all obtained from the same sample, sequenced in a study of a mutant IDH1 vaccine in newly diagnosed glioma. Assay used: immunoSEQ multiplex PCR; TCRdb lists only in-frame clones, some missing. The table includes 90,000 to 100,000 clones, 70% to 90% detected once. Documented time point: baseline, week 1 (first vaccination visit). Treatment denoted: pre-vaccination baseline after standard-of-care therapy. The sequences come from PBMCs, collected from a glioma patient treated with radiotherapy, temozolomide or both. These receptor sequences come from a woman in her 50s with glioma.

The chain is built from TRBV2 and TRBJ1-5; D unclear. Trimming took off 2 bases at V and 2 bases at J, with 4 bases between the two ends. The CDR3 extends over 13 amino acids. CDR1 and CDR2 (germline): SNHLY, FYNNEI. The CDR3 DNA follows: TGTGCCAGCAGTGAAAGGGGCAATCAGCCCCAGCATTTT. This codes for CASSERGNQPQHF.

This chain uses TRBV5-1 with TRBJ1-2, with TRBD1 identical over 10 bases. There are 16 residues in the CDR3. Germline CDR1 SGHRS, CDR2 YFSETQ. Unmatched junction bases numbered 5, after V lost 0 bases and J lost 3 bases. Written as DNA, the CDR3 is TGCGCCAGCAGCTTGGGGGCCGGGACAGGGGACTATGGCTACACCTTC. This encodes CASSLGAGTGDYGYTF.

The CDR3 region has the DNA TGTGCCAGCAGCGACAGGGGCCTACCCTACGAGCAGTACTTC. Residues: CASSDRGLPYEQYF. The chain uses TRBV27 and TRBJ2-7; 8 nucleotides align to TRBD1. V was pared by 6 bases and J by 2 bases, with 6 bases of the junction left unmatched. CDR1 is MNHEY and CDR2 is SMNVEV in the germline V gene (reference sequence). CDR3 size: 14 residues.

The rearrangement uses TRBV7-6 and TRBJ2-2, with D perhaps given as TRBD1 or TRBD2 (5 bases each). This CDR3 has 15 residues. The V gene's germline CDR1 is SGHVS and CDR2 FNYEAQ. The V and J ends lost 0 bases and 7 bases respectively, with 12 bases between them. CDR3 loop: CASSLAFGAGGELFF. The CDR3 bases are TGTGCCAGCAGCTTAGCGTTCGGGGCGGGCGGGGAGCTGTTTTTT. Supplemented by reference TRBV7-6 and TRBJ2-2, the full variable domain reads GAGVSQSPRYKVTKRGQDVALRCDPISGHVSLYWYRQALGQGPEFLTYFNYEAQQDKSGLPNDRFSAERPEGSISTLTIQRTEQRDSAMYRCASSLAFGAGGELFFGEGSRLTVL.

The chain links TRBV7-9 to TRBJ1-6, with 7 bases lining up with TRBD1. The V and J ends lost 6 bases and 10 bases, in that order; junction bases with no gene match: 18. The germline gives CDR1 SEHNR, CDR2 FQNEAQ (reference sequence). This CDR3 comprises 17 residues. The CDR3 nucleotides read TGTGCCAGCAGTAGTCCGGGACAGAAGGGTTCGGGATCACCCCTCCACTTT. Encoded protein: CASSSPGQKGSGSPLHF.

The chain links TRBV5-6 to TRBJ1-3; D is unclear. Germline V gene sequence: CDR1 SGHDT, CDR2 YYEEEE. V shed 4 bases and J shed 1 base, with 9 bases lying between them. The CDR3 sequence is 14 residues long. CDR3 residues: CASSRFLSGNTIYF. The CDR3 DNA follows: TGTGCCAGCAGCCGGTTTCTTTCTGGAAACACCATATATTTT.

The chain uses TRBV28 and TRBJ1-1, with D possibly matching TRBD1 (6 bases). Trimming pared 7 bases from V and 1 base from J, leaving 16 bases between. Germline V lookup: CDR1 MDHEN, CDR2 SYDVKM. The CDR3 loop spans 15 amino acids. In DNA form, the CDR3 reads TGTGCCAGCATCACCGGAGGGACATCGAACACTGAAGCTTTCTTT. Translated: CASITGGTSNTEAFF.